This T cell receptor beta chain was recovered during a study of cytomegalovirus exposure and HLA in healthy donors. Study results and caveats: It was reportedly the case that the classifier diagnosed cytomegalovirus status with high specificity and sensitivity. In a later analysis, DRB1 alleles had the most associated TCRs; HLA-C alleles the fewest.

A remark on this clone: Its antigen is unidentified.

Every donor was a healthy person donating bone marrow. 13 Jbeta primers and 60 Vbeta primers were used for the PCR. The assay was immunoSEQ multiplex PCR, and TCRdb's table has in-frame clones only and misses some. The sample lists more than 95,000 clones, under 80% occurring once. Trimming cost V 3 bases and J 6 bases, with 8 bases left between them. The CDR3 sequence is 11 residues long. Germline lookup yields CDR1 GTSNPN and CDR2 SVGIG (reference sequence). The J gene is TRBJ1-1, the V gene TRBV30; D not resolved. Sequencing was done on a sample of PBMCs. The clonotype comes from a man between 40 and 49 years old in good health and CMV-seropositive. The CDR3 DNA is TGTGCCTGGAGGCAGTCCGCTGAAGCTTTCTTT. Translated, it gives CAWRQSAEAFF.